The entry below describes one T cell receptor beta chain. Some clones are missing from TCRdb's copy, which holds only in-frame ones; the method was immunoSEQ multiplex PCR. The profile covers tens of thousands of clones, with 93% appearing a single time and approximately 10% taken by the ten largest. As for time point: new active TB diagnosis, blood taken before or within 7 days of starting treatment. The data derive from a study of T cells in tuberculosis. J was trimmed by 2 bases and V by 4 bases; bases with no gene match: 7. Germline loops: CDR1 MGHRA, CDR2 YSYEKL. The CDR3 contains 15 residues. The source was PBMCs, collected at tuberculosis diagnosis. This TCR derives from an adult with tuberculosis. This chain uses TRBV4-1 with TRBJ1-2, with TRBD1 matching over 7 bases. The CDR3: CASSLRAGGNYGYTF. The CDR3 coding sequence is TGCGCCAGCAGCCTAAGGGCAGGGGGAAACTATGGCTACACCTTC.